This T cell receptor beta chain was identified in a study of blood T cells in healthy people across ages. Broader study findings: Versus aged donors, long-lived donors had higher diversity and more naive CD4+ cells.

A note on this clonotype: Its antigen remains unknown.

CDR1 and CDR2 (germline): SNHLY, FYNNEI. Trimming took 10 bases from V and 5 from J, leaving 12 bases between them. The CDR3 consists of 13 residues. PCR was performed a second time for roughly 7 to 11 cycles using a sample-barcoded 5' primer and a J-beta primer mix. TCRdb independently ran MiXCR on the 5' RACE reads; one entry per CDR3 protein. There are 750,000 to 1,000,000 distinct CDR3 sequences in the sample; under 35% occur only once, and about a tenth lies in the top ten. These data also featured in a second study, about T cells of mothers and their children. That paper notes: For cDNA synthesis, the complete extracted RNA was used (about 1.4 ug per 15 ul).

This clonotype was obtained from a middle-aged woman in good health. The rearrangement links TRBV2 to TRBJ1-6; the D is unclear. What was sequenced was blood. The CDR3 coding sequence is TGTGCCATTCAGGACGGAGATAATTCACCCCTCCACTTT. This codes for CAIQDGDNSPLHF.